The clone carrying this T cell receptor beta chain was observed a few times. What it binds is unknown. The data stem from a study of cytomegalovirus exposure and HLA in healthy donors. Study outcomes and limitations: Associated with cytomegalovirus, according to the listing, were some 150 TCR beta chains. Reportedly, diagnosis of cytomegalovirus status by the classifier showed high specificity and sensitivity.

Repertoires were generated with immunoSEQ multiplex PCR, while TCRdb's copy carries only in-frame clones and drops some. Of approximately 82,000 clones listed, approximately 93% are singletons. While the first cohort had around 700 subjects, the donors belonged to the separate validation cohort of about 120 subjects. The receptor was isolated from a man aged 18 to 35 in good health and CMV-seronegative. Sequenced sample: PBMCs.

CDR3 bases: TGTGCCAGCACTGTCCTAGCGGGAGCCACCGGGGAGCTGTTTTTT. As protein: CASTVLAGATGELFF. The V call is TRBV28, the J call TRBJ2-2; 10 bases are a match to TRBD2. The germline V gene has CDR1 MDHEN and CDR2 SYDVKM. The ends lost 7 bases at V and 4 bases at J; junction bases unmatched: 6. The CDR3 totals 15 residues.